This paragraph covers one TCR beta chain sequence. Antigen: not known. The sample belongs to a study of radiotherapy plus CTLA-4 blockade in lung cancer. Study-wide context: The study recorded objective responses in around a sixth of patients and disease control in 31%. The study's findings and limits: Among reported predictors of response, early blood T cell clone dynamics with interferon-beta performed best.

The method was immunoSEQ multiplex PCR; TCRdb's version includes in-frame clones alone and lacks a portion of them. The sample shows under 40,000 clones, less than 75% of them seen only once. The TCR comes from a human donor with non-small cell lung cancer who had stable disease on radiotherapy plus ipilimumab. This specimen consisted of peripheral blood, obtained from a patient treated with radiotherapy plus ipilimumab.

In DNA form, the CDR3 reads TGTGCCAGCAGCTTGTGGCCGAACAATGAGCAGTTCTTC. It translates to CASSLWPNNEQFF. The rearrangement links TRBV5-6 to TRBJ2-1; D is unclear. The V end was cut by 1 base, the J end by 5 bases, with 7 bases between. CDR3 length: 13 residues. CDR1 and CDR2 from the germline V gene are SGHDT and YYEEEE.